The 11 T cell receptor beta chains below were found in one sample sequenced in a study of vaccination effects on CD4 cells after COVID-19. Following an approximately 9-day culture, CD4+ T cells were purified. Participants were vaccinated with two doses of either the BNT162b2 or mRNA-1273 vaccine. What these receptors recognize is not known. TCRdb's copy holds only in-frame clones and misses some; the assay was immunoSEQ multiplex PCR. The sample lists 60,000 to 80,000 clones, 74% occurring once. Sample: CD4+ T cells from PBMCs cultured without peptide, taken after COVID-19 vaccination. These receptors were obtained from a human donor who received a COVID-19 vaccine.

The chain joins TRBV12-3 or TRBV12-4 to TRBJ2-5; D is undetermined. V lost 7 bases, J lost 5 bases, and 11 bases lay in between. This CDR3 comprises 12 residues. The CDR3 sequence: CASKRNGETQYF. In nucleotides, the CDR3 is TGTGCCAGCAAGAGGAACGGGGAGACCCAGTACTTC.

The genes are TRBV18 and TRBJ2-7; no firm D call. Germline assignment: CDR1 KGHSH and CDR2 LQKENI. The germline V and J ends were trimmed by 2 bases and 6 bases, with 14 bases remaining between them. This CDR3 is built from 14 residues. The CDR3 is CASSPLGSVSEQYV. The CDR3 DNA sequence: TGTGCCAGCTCACCATTGGGTTCGGTAAGCGAGCAGTACGTC.

This clone was seen just once. The chain joins TRBV12-5 to TRBJ2-3; D not certain. The V gene lost 7 bases and the J gene lost 0 bases, with 14 bases spanning the gap. Germline-derived CDR1 and CDR2 are LGHNT and FRNRAP. The CDR3 totals 15 residues. The CDR3 DNA follows: TGTGCTAGTGAATTGGACGGCCTTAGCACAGATACGCAGTATTTT. Translation gives CASELDGLSTDTQYF.

In its sample, this clone was seen a few times. The chain carries TRBV2 and TRBJ2-7, with a tentative D call TRBD1 (6 bases). The CDR3 runs 13 residues. Germline CDR1 reads SNHLY; CDR2 reads FYNNEI. The germline V and J ends were trimmed by 5 bases and 1 base, with 9 bases remaining between them. CDR3 sequence: CASSQTGSYEQYV. CDR3 coding DNA: TGTGCCAGCAGTCAGACAGGATCCTACGAGCAGTACGTC.

The chain carries TRBV5-1 and TRBJ2-5; no clear D. In germline, CDR1 is SGHRS, CDR2 YFSETQ. The CDR3 loop spans 14 amino acids. V dropped 4 bases and J dropped 1 base, with 11 bases sitting between them. This CDR3 reads CASSQGRSQETQYF. The CDR3 bases are TGCGCCAGCAGCCAAGGACGGTCCCAAGAGACCCAGTACTTC.

The rearrangement joins TRBV9 to TRBJ1-2, with 9 bases identical to TRBD1. This CDR3 spans 16 amino acids. The trim removed 4 bases at V and 4 bases at J, leaving 11 bases unmatched. Germline CDR1 and CDR2: SGDLS and YYNGEE. This CDR3 is CASSPRTGGKGYGYTF. The CDR3 nucleotides are TGTGCCAGCAGCCCCAGAACAGGGGGCAAGGGCTATGGCTACACCTTC.

V gene TRBV9 combines with J gene TRBJ2-3; possibly TRBD2 for D (5 bases). Germline CDR1 SGDLS, CDR2 YYNGEE. With 2 bases removed from V and 1 base from J, the gap between germline ends came to 17 bases. The CDR3 consists of 17 residues. As DNA, the CDR3 is TGTGCCAGCAGCGTGGGCCAAGGACTTTCCCGCACAGATACGCAGTATTTT. Amino acid sequence: CASSVGQGLSRTDTQYF. Filled out from reference TRBV9 and TRBJ2-3, the complete variable domain reads DSGVTQTPKHLITATGQRVTLRCSPRSGDLSVYWYQQSLDQGLQFLIQYYNGEERAKGNILERFSAQQFPDLHSELNLSSLELGDSALYFCASSVGQGLSRTDTQYFGPGTRLTVL.

This CDR3 is CASGRQPQHF. For the CDR3, the DNA is TGTGCCAGCGGGCGTCAGCCCCAGCATTTT. The chain is built from TRBV6-5 and TRBJ1-5; D remains ambiguous. The V end was cut by 8 bases, the J end by 6 bases, with 5 bases between. This CDR3 is built from 10 residues. Germline V gene data show CDR1 as MNHEY and CDR2 as SVGAGI.

The chain has TRBV5-8 and TRBJ1-1; D not certain. Trimming stripped 7 bases from V and 5 bases from J, with 18 bases between. There are 14 residues in the CDR3. Germline CDR1 reads SGHTS; CDR2 reads YDEGEE. For the CDR3, the DNA is TGTGCCAGCCATCGGTCCCTAGTGAGAACTGAAGCTTTCTTT. As protein: CASHRSLVRTEAFF.

The chain carries TRBV6-5 and TRBJ2-2; TRBD1 agrees at 7 bases. Germline CDR1 MNHEY, CDR2 SVGAGI. The CDR3 is 15 amino acids. Losses at the gene ends were 6 bases for V and 4 bases for J; bases not matched to a gene: 8. The CDR3 nucleotides are TGTGCCAGCAGCCCCACAGGGGTGGGCACCGGGGAGCTGTTTTTT. Translating gives CASSPTGVGTGELFF.

The chain employs TRBV6-4 and TRBJ1-1, with 7 bases identical to TRBD1. CDR1 is MRHNA and CDR2 is SNTAGT in the germline V gene. The CDR3 spans 21 residues. V gave up 6 bases and J gave up 7 bases; unmatched junction bases: 32. CDR3 loop: CASRDQRRGSTLQPRDSEAFF. In DNA form, the CDR3 reads TGTGCCAGCAGAGACCAAAGGCGGGGCTCGACCCTCCAACCCCGGGACAGTGAAGCTTTCTTT.